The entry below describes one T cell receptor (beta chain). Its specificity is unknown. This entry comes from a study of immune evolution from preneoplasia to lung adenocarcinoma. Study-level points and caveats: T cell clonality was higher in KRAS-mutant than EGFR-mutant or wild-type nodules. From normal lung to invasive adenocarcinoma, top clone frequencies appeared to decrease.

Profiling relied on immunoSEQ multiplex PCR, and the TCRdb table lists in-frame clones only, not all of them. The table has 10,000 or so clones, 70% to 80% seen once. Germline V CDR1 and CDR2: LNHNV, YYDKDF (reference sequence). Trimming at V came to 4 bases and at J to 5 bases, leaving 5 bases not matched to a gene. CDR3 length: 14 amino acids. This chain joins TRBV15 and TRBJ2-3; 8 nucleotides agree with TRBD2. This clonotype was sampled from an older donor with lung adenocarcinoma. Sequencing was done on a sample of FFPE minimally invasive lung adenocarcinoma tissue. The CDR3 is CATSKTSGRDTQYF. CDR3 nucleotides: TGTGCCACCAGCAAAACTAGCGGAAGAGATACGCAGTATTTT.